This is a list of T cell receptor beta chains from one sample in a study of PD-L1 blockade in urothelial cancer. Measured with immunoSEQ multiplex PCR; TCRdb has only the in-frame clones, and not every one. The sample includes 45,000 to 60,000 clones, approximately 78% of them seen just once. The sequencing here drew on PBMCs, taken around atezolizumab (anti-PD-L1) treatment. These receptors were collected from a man over 45 with urothelial cancer. CDR3s include the opening cysteine and the closing phenylalanine or tryptophan. The D gene is left open where the match is weak. Clone size is stated in some rows and not others, as once, few, many or a class when expanded.

j_call d_call v_call clone_size cdr3_aa cdr3_nt
TRBJ2-2 TRBD1 TRBV28 few CASSLSVAGGNTGELFF TGTGCCAGCAGTTTATCGGTGGCAGGGGGCAACACCGGGGAGCTGTTTTTT
TRBJ1-1 - TRBV18 - CASSPQSNTEAFF TGTGCCAGCTCACCCCAGTCGAACACTGAAGCTTTCTTT
TRBJ2-1 TRBD1 TRBV10-2 - CASSEGTGGRDEQFF TGCGCCAGCAGTGAAGGGACAGGGGGAAGGGATGAGCAGTTCTTC
TRBJ2-2 - TRBV18 - CASSPRETGELFF TGTGCCAGCTCACCAAGAGAAACCGGGGAGCTGTTTTTT
TRBJ1-3 TRBD1 TRBV18 - CATKDRAGNTIYF TGTGCCACCAAGGACAGGGCTGGAAACACCATATATTTT
TRBJ1-5 - TRBV5-1 - CASSLGSSNQPQHF TGCGCCAGCAGCTTGGGGAGTAGCAATCAGCCCCAGCATTTT
TRBJ2-5 - TRBV5-1 - CASSLGQQGQTQYF TGCGCCAGCAGCTTGGGACAGCAGGGCCAGACCCAGTACTTC
TRBJ2-7 TRBD2 TRBV19 - CASSNPSGAYEQYF TGTGCCAGTAGTAATCCTAGCGGGGCCTACGAGCAGTACTTC
TRBJ2-2 - TRBV5-6 medium-sized CASSLDRAGELFF TGTGCCAGCAGCTTGGACAGGGCCGGGGAGCTGTTTTTT
TRBJ1-2 - TRBV29-1 - CSVSQGLYGYTF TGCAGCGTTTCACAGGGTCTCTATGGCTACACCTTC
TRBJ1-2 TRBD1 TRBV7-2 - CASRWTGNPYGYTF TGTGCCAGCAGATGGACAGGAAACCCCTATGGCTACACCTTC
TRBJ1-2 - TRBV7-8 once CASSLGSYYGYTF TGTGCCAGCAGCTTGGGCAGCTACTATGGCTACACCTTC
TRBJ1-5 - TRBV11-2 - CASSLVGGNQPQHF TGTGCCAGCAGCTTAGTGGGAGGCAATCAGCCCCAGCATTTT
TRBJ1-6 TRBD1 TRBV18 - CASSPLDRANSPLHF TGTGCCAGCTCACCACTGGACAGGGCAAATTCACCCCTCCACTTT
TRBJ2-7 - TRBV27 - CASSSPRVAYEQYF TGTGCCAGCAGTTCTCCTCGGGTAGCCTACGAGCAGTACTTC
TRBJ1-3 - TRBV7-9 - CASSLGTVGDTIYF TGTGCCAGCAGCTTAGGGACGGTCGGGGACACCATATATTTT
TRBJ1-2 TRBD1 TRBV7-6 - CASRTGNYGYTF TGTGCCAGCAGGACAGGGAACTATGGCTACACCTTC
TRBJ2-5 TRBD1 TRBV6-1 once CATSQGWATQYF TGTGCCACCTCACAGGGGTGGGCGACCCAGTACTTC
TRBJ2-1 - TRBV11-1 - CASSPGMNEQFF TGTGCCAGCAGCCCCGGGATGAATGAGCAGTTCTTC
TRBJ2-2 TRBD1 TRBV5-8 - CASSYFPGQATGELFF TGTGCCAGCAGTTACTTCCCGGGACAGGCCACCGGGGAGCTGTTTTTT
TRBJ1-2 TRBD1 TRBV7-8 few CASRLTGTGGHYGYTF TGTGCCAGCAGACTTACCGGGACAGGGGGTCACTATGGCTACACCTTC
TRBJ1-1 - TRBV27 - CARAIQGTEAFF TGTGCCAGGGCAATACAGGGAACTGAAGCTTTCTTT
TRBJ2-7 TRBD2 TRBV5-1 - CASSFGGGYEQYF TGCGCCAGCAGCTTTGGGGGGGGGTACGAGCAGTACTTC
TRBJ2-1 TRBD2 TRBV15 - CATSRGERGGGYNEQFF TGTGCCACCAGCAGAGGTGAGCGGGGGGGCGGCTACAATGAGCAGTTCTTC
TRBJ1-2 - TRBV6-6 - CASNQGSYGYTF TGTGCCAGCAATCAGGGCTCCTATGGCTACACCTTC
TRBJ1-4 - TRBV18 once CASSPGHSNEKLFF TGTGCCAGCTCACCGGGACACTCTAATGAAAAACTGTTTTTT
TRBJ2-5 - TRBV6-5 - CASSYGGQETQYF TGTGCCAGCAGTTACGGCGGGCAAGAGACCCAGTACTTC
TRBJ2-7 TRBD1 TRBV5-6 - CASSPTITGDPREQYF TGTGCCAGCAGCCCAACCATTACAGGGGACCCTCGGGAGCAGTACTTC
TRBJ1-4 - TRBV2 - CASSEGGLTGKLFF TGTGCCAGCAGTGAAGGCGGGTTAACGGGAAAACTGTTTTTT
TRBJ1-5 - TRBV29-1 - CSVAGNSAQPQHF TGCAGCGTGGCCGGGAACTCTGCTCAGCCCCAGCATTTT
TRBJ1-2 TRBD1 TRBV7-2 - CASSLTGSPGQGSGYTF TGTGCCAGCAGCCTAACCGGTTCGCCGGGACAGGGCTCTGGCTACACCTTC
TRBJ1-6 - TRBV19 - CASSILRRDNSPLHF TGTGCCAGTAGTATCTTGAGGAGGGATAATTCACCCCTCCACTTT
TRBJ2-5 TRBD1 TRBV19 - CASSRDRGETQYF TGTGCCAGTAGCCGGGACAGGGGGGAGACCCAGTACTTC
TRBJ2-5 TRBD1 TRBV5-1 - CASSLTGGQETQYF TGCGCCAGCAGCTTGACAGGGGGACAAGAGACCCAGTACTTC
TRBJ2-3 TRBD2 TRBV5-4 - CASSWTSGSADMQYF TGTGCCAGCAGCTGGACTAGCGGGAGTGCAGATATGCAGTATTTT
TRBJ2-5 - TRBV4-2 - CASSQELQETQYF TGTGCCAGCAGCCAAGAACTCCAAGAGACCCAGTACTTC
TRBJ2-7 TRBD2 TRBV6-5 - CASSYLAGGGYEQYF TGTGCCAGCAGTTACTTAGCGGGAGGAGGCTACGAGCAGTACTTC
TRBJ1-5 - TRBV6-1 - CASSAEATNNQPQHF TGTGCCAGCAGTGCGGAGGCTACTAACAATCAGCCCCAGCATTTT
TRBJ2-2 TRBD2 TRBV28 - CASSPGTSGTLRNTGELFF TGTGCCAGCAGTCCCGGGACTAGCGGGACCCTTAGGAACACCGGGGAGCTGTTTTTT
TRBJ1-1 - TRBV30 - CAWIDQGSNTEAFF TGTGCCTGGATAGACCAGGGGTCGAACACTGAAGCTTTCTTT
TRBJ1-2 - TRBV9 - CASSVVQNYGYTF TGTGCCAGCAGCGTAGTACAGAACTATGGCTACACCTTC
TRBJ1-2 - TRBV28 - CASSLTGFGYTF TGTGCCAGCAGTTTAACAGGGTTCGGCTACACCTTC
TRBJ2-2 - TRBV18 - CASSGTNTGELFF TGTGCCAGCTCAGGCACGAACACCGGGGAGCTGTTTTTT
TRBJ2-1 - TRBV7-9 - CASSSAGQGRNEQFF TGTGCCAGCAGCTCCGCGGGGCAGGGTCGCAATGAGCAGTTCTTC
TRBJ2-7 - TRBV30 - CAWSYGEKQYF TGTGCCTGGAGTTACGGGGAGAAGCAGTACTTC
TRBJ1-2 TRBD1 TRBV19 - CASSRATGGKNYGYTF TGTGCCAGTAGTAGGGCTACAGGGGGAAAGAACTATGGCTACACCTTC
TRBJ1-2 - TRBV19 - CASSIGSGLLSGGYTF TGTGCCAGTAGTATAGGTTCAGGGCTACTCTCAGGTGGCTACACCTTC